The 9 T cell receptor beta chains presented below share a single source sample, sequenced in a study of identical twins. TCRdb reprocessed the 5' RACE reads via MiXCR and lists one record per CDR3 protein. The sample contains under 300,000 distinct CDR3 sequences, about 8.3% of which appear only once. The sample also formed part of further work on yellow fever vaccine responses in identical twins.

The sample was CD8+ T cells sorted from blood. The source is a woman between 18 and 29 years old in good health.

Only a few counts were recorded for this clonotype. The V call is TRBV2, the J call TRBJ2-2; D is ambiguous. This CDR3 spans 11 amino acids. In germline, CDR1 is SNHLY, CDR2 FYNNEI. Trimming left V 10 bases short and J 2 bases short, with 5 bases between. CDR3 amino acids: CAITNTGELFF. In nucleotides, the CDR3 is TGTGCCATAACCAACACCGGGGAGCTGTTTTTT.

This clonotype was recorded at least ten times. CDR3 in amino acids: CASSSGDGGPPHNEQFF. The CDR3 bases are TGTGCCAGCAGTTCAGGGGATGGCGGGCCTCCCCACAATGAGCAGTTCTTC. V usage is TRBV28 and J usage is TRBJ2-1, with D perhaps TRBD1 (6 bases). The ends were cut back, 4 bases at V and 5 bases at J, with 21 bases in the middle. Germline V gene lookup returns CDR1 MDHEN and CDR2 SYDVKM. CDR3 length: 17 amino acids.

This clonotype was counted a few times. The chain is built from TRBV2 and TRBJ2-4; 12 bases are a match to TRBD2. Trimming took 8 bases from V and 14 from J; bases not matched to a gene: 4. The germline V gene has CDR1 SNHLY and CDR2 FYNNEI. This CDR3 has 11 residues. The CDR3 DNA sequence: TGTGCCAGCTTCCGGACTAGCGGGAAGTACTTC. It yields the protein CASFRTSGKYF.

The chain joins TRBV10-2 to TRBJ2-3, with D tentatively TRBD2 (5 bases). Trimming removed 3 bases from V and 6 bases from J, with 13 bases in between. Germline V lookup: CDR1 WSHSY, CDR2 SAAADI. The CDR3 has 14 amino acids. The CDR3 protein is CASSEKVEGDTQYF. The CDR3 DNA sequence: TGCGCCAGCAGTGAAAAGGTAGAGGGTGATACGCAGTATTTT.

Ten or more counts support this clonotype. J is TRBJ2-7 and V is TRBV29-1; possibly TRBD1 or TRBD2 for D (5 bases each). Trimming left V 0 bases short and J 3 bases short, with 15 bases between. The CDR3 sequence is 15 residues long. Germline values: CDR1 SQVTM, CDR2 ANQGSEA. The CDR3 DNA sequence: TGCAGCGTTGAAGAGTGGGGGAGTAAAAACTACGAGCAGTACTTC. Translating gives CSVEEWGSKNYEQYF.

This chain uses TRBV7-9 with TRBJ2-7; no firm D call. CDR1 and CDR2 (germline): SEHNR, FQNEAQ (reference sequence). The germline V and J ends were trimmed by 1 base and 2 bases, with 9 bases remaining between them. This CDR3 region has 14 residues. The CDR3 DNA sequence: TGTGCCAGCAGCTTAGTGCACGATCCCTACGAGCAGTACTTC. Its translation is CASSLVHDPYEQYF.

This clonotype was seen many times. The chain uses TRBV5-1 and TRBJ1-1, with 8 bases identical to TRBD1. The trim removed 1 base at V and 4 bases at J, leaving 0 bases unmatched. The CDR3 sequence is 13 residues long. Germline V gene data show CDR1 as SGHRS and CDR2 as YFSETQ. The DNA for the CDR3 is TGCGCCAGCAGCTTGACAGGGGGCACTGAAGCTTTCTTT. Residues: CASSLTGGTEAFF.

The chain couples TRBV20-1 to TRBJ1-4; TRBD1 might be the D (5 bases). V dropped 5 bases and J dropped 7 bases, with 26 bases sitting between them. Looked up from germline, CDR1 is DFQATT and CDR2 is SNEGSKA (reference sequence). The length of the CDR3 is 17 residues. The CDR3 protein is CSAGRRVGGVVGEKLFF. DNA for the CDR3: TGCAGTGCTGGACGGCGAGTGGGGGGTGTCGTTGGTGAAAAACTGTTTTTT.

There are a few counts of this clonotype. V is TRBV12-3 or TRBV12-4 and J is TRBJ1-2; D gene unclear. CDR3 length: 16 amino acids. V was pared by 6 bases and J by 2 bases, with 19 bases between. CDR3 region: CASSLEVVATNYGYTF. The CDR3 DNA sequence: TGTGCCAGCAGCCTAGAGGTAGTCGCCACCAACTATGGCTACACCTTC.